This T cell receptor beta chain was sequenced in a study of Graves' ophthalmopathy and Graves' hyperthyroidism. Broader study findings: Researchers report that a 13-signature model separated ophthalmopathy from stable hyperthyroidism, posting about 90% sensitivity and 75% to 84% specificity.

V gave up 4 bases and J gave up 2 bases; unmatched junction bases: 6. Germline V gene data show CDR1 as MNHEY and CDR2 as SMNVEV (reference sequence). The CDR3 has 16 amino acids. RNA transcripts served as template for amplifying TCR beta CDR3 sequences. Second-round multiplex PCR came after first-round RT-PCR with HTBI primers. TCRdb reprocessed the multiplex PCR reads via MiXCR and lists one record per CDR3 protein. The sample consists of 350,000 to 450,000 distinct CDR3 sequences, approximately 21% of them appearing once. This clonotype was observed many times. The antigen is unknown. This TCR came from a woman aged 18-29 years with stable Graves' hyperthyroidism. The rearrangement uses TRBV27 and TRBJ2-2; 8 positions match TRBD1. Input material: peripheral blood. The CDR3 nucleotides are TGTGCCAGCAGTTACGGGACAGGAGCTAACACCGGGGAGCTGTTTTTT. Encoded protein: CASSYGTGANTGELFF.